This TCR beta chain was found in a study of beta chain features in type 1 diabetes. In total, each donor contributed a single heparinised blood draw that averaged around 120 mL. Sorting based on CD45RO/CCR7/CD25/CD127/CD95/CD27 separated CD4+ naive, central memory, regulatory and stem cell-like memory cells. The CDR3 totals 15 residues. The germline V gene has CDR1 KGHSH and CDR2 LQKENI. V lost 0 bases, J lost 4 bases, and 12 bases lay in between. This clone came up a few times. Its target is not known. Findings of the study overall: Equally in patients and controls, shorter templates might have been favored by PCR. Cells expressing TCR highly could be over-represented by cDNA sequencing.

Sequenced material consisted of expressed TCRB transcripts (all of the isolated RNA was reverse transcribed). The repertoire was sequenced with immunoSEQ multiplex PCR; TCRdb's copy has only in-frame clones and lacks some. The data contain about 360,000 clones, over 9.5% of them singletons. Sequencing was carried out using naive CD4+ T cells from blood. This sequence was found in a young man in good health. The chain uses TRBV18 and TRBJ1-1; maybe TRBD1 (5 bases). The CDR3 here is CASSPPGRTSTEAFF. Written as DNA, the CDR3 is TGTGCCAGCTCACCACCGGGGAGGACAAGCACTGAAGCTTTCTTT.